A single TCR beta chain is shown here with its context. This record comes from a study of T cell repertoires in cytomegalovirus infection. Germline CDR1 SQVTM, CDR2 ANQGSEA. The CDR3 runs 9 residues. TCRdb reprocessed the reads with MiXCR, giving one entry per CDR3 protein. Of fewer than 300,000 distinct CDR3 sequences listed, about 23% are singletons. Sequencing used PBMCs. This clonotype originated in a human donor in good health (CMV status not recorded). Some clones in this sample may be carry-over from other donors' samples. V gene TRBV29-1 combines with J gene TRBJ2-3, with unresolved D. The CDR3 nucleotides are TGCATCACCCCAGATACGCAGTATTTT. Translation gives CITPDTQYF.